This TCR beta chain was recovered during a study of T cell responses to AZD1222 COVID-19 vaccine. Notes on the study in general: Scientists sampled the repertoires only once the peak T cell response had passed. After two AZD1222 doses, spike-specific TCR breadth and depth rose versus day 0.

The CDR3 is made up of 14 amino acids. Germline V gene data show CDR1 as LNHDA and CDR2 as SQIVND (reference sequence). Trimming left V 4 bases short and J 4 bases short, with 11 bases between. A remark on this clone: Its antigen is unidentified.

Data came from immunoSEQ multiplex PCR; TCRdb stores just in-frame clones and leaves some out. The sample comprises tens of thousands of clones, approximately 88% of which are singletons, and under 15% rests with the top ten. Sample: peripheral blood, taken on day 0 of AZD1222 vaccination. This chain connects TRBV19 to TRBJ1-5; D unclear. The receptor comes from an adult in good health. The CDR3 loop reads CASSRATSNQPQHF. The CDR3 nucleotides are TGTGCCAGTAGTAGAGCCACCTCTAATCAGCCCCAGCATTTT.